This T cell receptor beta chain stems from a study of blood T cell repertoires in COVID-19. In the study overall: The United States, Italy and Spain supplied acute and convalescent COVID-19 samples. PBMCs, B-cell-depleted T cells, or T cells provided the cDNA or gDNA that made up the material.

Per the original data handling: Estimates of nucleated cell counts were drawn from the amplification of reference gene primers. Only in-frame clones appear in the TCRdb table, and some are missing; sequencing was by immunoSEQ multiplex PCR. That table gives V, J and clone size, and the DNA gave D and trimming. The repertoire holds approximately 180,000 clones, with 88% as singletons. CDR3 length: 14 amino acids. V gave up 4 bases and J gave up 5 bases, with 11 bases separating them. Germline CDR1 and CDR2: LGHNA and YSLEER. The chain carries TRBV4-3 and TRBJ2-2; maybe TRBD1 (5 bases). What was sequenced was peripheral blood. The source is a man between 40 and 49 years old with active or convalescent COVID-19. The CDR3 nucleotides read TGCGCCAGCAGCCCGGATCCAGGGACCGGGGAGCTGTTTTTT. It specifies CASSPDPGTGELFF.